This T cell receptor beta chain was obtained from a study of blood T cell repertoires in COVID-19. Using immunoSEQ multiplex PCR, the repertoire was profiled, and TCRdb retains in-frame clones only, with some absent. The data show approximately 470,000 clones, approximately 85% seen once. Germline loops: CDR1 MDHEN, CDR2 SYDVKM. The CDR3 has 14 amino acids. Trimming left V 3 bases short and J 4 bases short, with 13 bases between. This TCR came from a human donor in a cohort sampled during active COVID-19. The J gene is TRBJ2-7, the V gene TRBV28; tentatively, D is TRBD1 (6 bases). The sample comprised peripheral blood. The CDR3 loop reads CASSLGRGGYEQYF. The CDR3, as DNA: TGTGCCAGCAGTTTGGGGCGAGGGGGATACGAGCAGTACTTC.